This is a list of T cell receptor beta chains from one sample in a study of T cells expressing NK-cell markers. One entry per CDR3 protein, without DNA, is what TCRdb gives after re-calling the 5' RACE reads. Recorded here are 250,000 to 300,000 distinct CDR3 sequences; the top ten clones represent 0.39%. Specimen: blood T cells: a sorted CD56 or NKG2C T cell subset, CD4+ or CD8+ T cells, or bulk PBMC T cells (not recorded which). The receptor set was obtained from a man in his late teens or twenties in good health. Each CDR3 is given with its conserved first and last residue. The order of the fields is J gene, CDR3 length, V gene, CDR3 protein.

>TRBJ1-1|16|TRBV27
CASSLGGGRMNTEAFF
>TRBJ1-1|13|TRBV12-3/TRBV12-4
CASTTGPVTEAFF
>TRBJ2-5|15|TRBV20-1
CSASPTGGRQETQYF
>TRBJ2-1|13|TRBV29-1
CSARPLDYNEQFF
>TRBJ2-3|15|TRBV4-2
CASSQEPGRTDTQYF
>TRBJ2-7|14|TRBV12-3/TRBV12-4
CASSPGPGSNEQYF
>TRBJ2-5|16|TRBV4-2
CASSPLGTSVQETQYF
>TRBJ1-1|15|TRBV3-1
CASSRKGRLNTEAFF
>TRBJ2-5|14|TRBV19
CASSPDRGIQTQYF
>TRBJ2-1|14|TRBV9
CASSVGTLNREQFF
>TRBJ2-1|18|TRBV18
CASSPLNIGRIRVHEQFF
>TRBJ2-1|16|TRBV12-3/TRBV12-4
CASSQLAGISYNEQFF
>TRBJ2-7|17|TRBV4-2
CASSQDERGRTTREQYF
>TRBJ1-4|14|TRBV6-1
CATRRGPTNEKLFF
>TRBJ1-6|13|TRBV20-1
CSARPTSNSPLHF
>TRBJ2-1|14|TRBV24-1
CATSASFPYNEQFF
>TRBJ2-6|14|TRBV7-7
CASSLNPGANVLTF
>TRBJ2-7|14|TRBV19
CASRGPGQLYEQYF
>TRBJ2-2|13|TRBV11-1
CASSWVAPGELFF
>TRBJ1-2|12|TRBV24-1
CATSDFSGGYTF
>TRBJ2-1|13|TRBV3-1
CASSHFSGTGEFF
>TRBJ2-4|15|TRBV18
CASSRTGGESNIQYF
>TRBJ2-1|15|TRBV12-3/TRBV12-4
CASSLALGLQYEQFF
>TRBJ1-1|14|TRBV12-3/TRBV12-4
CASSRSQGAAEAFF
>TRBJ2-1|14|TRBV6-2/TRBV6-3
CASKTGGLGNEQFF
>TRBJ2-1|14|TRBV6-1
CASSSTGSYNEQFF
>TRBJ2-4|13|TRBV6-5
CASSYSGRDIQYF
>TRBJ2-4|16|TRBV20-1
CSAGQGTSGSPNIQYF
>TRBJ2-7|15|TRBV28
CASSLFGSRSGEQYF
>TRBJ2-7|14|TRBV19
CASSPGQGGYEQYF
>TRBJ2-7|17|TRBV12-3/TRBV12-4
CASSSLSRTGLFYEQYF
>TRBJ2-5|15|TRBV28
CASSFGRGAKETQYF
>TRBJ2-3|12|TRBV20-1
CSATGAGDSQYF
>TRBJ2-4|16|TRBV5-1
CASSPSGPPDLNIQYF
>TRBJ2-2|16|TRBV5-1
CASRPGGFGSARELFF
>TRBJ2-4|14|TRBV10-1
CASSESGRGNIQYF